This T cell receptor beta chain was recovered during a study of long-term antiretroviral therapy in people with HIV (dated by TCRdb to 2022 to 2024). About the study as a whole: The earliest samples were collected about a decade before the 2015 WHO recommendation for immediate ART, when ART was typically delayed until CD4 counts fell. No cross-contamination during QIAcube processing was shown when test extractions of a monoclonal T-cell line were performed alongside over 25 polyclonal samples. A retrospective serial study tested whether changes in peripheral blood TRB repertoire composition and diversity were associated with ART initiation and durable HIV suppression. Of the roughly 30 participants with HIV, fewer than twelve were female. A total of 150 to 200 cryopreserved PBMC samples were contributed to the cohort by 30 adults with confirmed HIV infection, with samples collected serially over a mean of roughly six years (range 1-12). What the study reported, not specific to this receptor: Expanded TRB clones identified before ART initiation dominated the repertoire across all time points, though the dominance fluctuated and decreased in many PLHIV after ART. Owing to limited PBMC availability, only the TCR beta chain was sequenced, without alpha chain pairing. Inferences about post-ART repertoire changes were limited because no data were available on ART adherence, viral resistance or therapy changes. The samples span the years 2004 to 2017, and the ART regimens used may be less effective than current regimens. Because pre-ART samples had limited cell numbers, profiling was done on unsorted PBMC rather than on sorted CD4+ and CD8+ T cells. Starting ART was linked to a significant rise in TRB diversity, yet even after long-term ART the diversity remained significantly lower than in transplant donor controls. HIV repertoires had narrower CDR3 length ranges than controls, and the network structure suggested an antigen-experienced repertoire that shifted only slightly toward naive after ART.

The immunoSEQ hsTCRB v3.0 assay was used at survey level resolution for TRB variable region sequencing. A depth of roughly 35,000-55,000 T-cell genomes per sample was targeted for TRB sequencing. Pooled TRB libraries were sequenced on an Illumina MiSeq with a v3 150-cycle kit. As for how the authors treated the data: Repertoire analysis was run in R within a reproducible Nextflow workflow that covered QC, data transformation and analysis. LymphoSeq2, an R package for AIRR-Seq data exploration, was used to implement custom analyses. After excluding several samples that yielded fewer than 5000 total TRB sequences, 188 HIV repertoires remained for analysis. Among the 180 to 200 retained HIV repertoires, some 60 were collected before ART initiation and around 130 were collected after ART initiation. Repertoires were downsampled to 5000 TRB nucleotide sequences, and summary statistics were averaged over 100 downsampling iterations. The analysis kept only TRB sequences whose CDR3 regions were at least seven amino acids long. Two measures captured diversity: a Shannon entropy-derived clonality score and the Gini coefficient. In repertoire networks, the top 5000 CDR3 amino acid sequences were linked whenever an edit distance of one separated two sequences. GLIPH2 predicted antigen specificity groups and MHC restriction for TRB CDR3 amino acid sequences. Known CMV, EBV, HIV or tissue antigen associations were flagged by matching CDR3 amino acid sequences against VDJdb and McPAS-TCR. Pre-ART, post-ART and control groups were compared with Wilcoxon signed-rank tests and Holm-Bonferroni correction. TCRdb re-hosts the immuneACCESS table, in-frame sequences only. Its copies lack some clones; in the studies checked, an unresolved V gene accounts for under half of them, and the cause for the rest is not known. V, J and clone size are those of that table, while D and trimming were read from the DNA. Across this sample there are more than 10,000 clones, with more than 70% seen only once. Clones ranked in the top ten supply approximately 20% of the sample.

V is cut by 3 bases and J by 5 bases, and the space between the germline ends is 19 bases. CDR1 ENHRY and CDR2 SYGVKD were looked up in the germline V gene. The CDR3 numbers 17 residues from cysteine through phenylalanine. This entry keeps only the CDR3 DNA: 51 bases, framed from base 1. To be included, a participant needed at least one PBMC sample from before ART initiation plus at least two post-ART samples. Every participant with HIV received treatment in the United States of America. Before DNA extraction, cryopreserved samples of about 0.95-10 million PBMC were thawed and then washed. At the time of the earliest PBMC sample for each participant with HIV, ages ranged from roughly 20 to 60 years. Per participant, PBMC samples came from 1-4 timepoints prior to ART initiation and 2-8 timepoints following ART initiation, for a median of 7 samples. Serial HIV viral load, CD4+ T-cell count, ART history and demographic data were obtained for every participant. Genomic DNA was extracted from unsorted PBMC with a Qiagen kit on a QIAcube, with processing performed in batches of 12 samples.

As concerns this clone: Its antigen specificity is not known. Per-base quality was not reported, and no clone a single base away is much larger than it.

This receptor was identified in a middle-aged woman with HIV. The rearranged chain carries TRBV10-3 and TRBJ2-2, with the D segment possibly TRBD1 or TRBD2, each aligning over 6 bases. The specimen was unsorted PBMCs, collected 0.5 years before starting antiretroviral therapy. The bases read TGTGCCATCAGTGATCCCGGGGGCGGGCAGGCGACCGGGGAGCTGTTTTTT. This codes for CAISDPGGGQATGELFF.